This record concerns one TCR beta chain sequence. These data originate in a study of T cells in narcolepsy. Study at large: Patients with NT1 or NT2 and healthy control donors were enrolled.

Data came from immunoSEQ multiplex PCR; TCRdb stores just in-frame clones and leaves some out. This repertoire shows around 30,000 clones, 75% to 90% found once; its top ten account for approximately 1.2%. This CDR3 spans 13 amino acids. Germline CDR1 reads MNHNS; CDR2 reads SASEGT. V was clipped by 3 bases and J by 0 bases, with 5 bases between them. This clonotype was obtained from a human donor with narcolepsy. The sample taken for sequencing was CD45RA- memory CD4+ T cells from PBMCs. This chain uses TRBV6-1 with TRBJ1-1; D call uncertain. Here the CDR3 DNA reads TGTGCCAGCAGTGATGGGGTGAACACTGAAGCTTTCTTT. This codes for CASSDGVNTEAFF.